These T cell receptor beta chains were read from a single sample in a study of T cell repertoires in cytomegalovirus infection. In TCRdb, the reads were re-called with MiXCR into one record per CDR3 protein. The table includes about 490,000 distinct CDR3 sequences, more than 15% detected once. Sequencing was performed on CD8+ T cells from PBMCs. The receptors derive from a human donor in good health (CMV status not recorded). Some clones in this sample may be carry-over from other donors' samples. Each CDR3 is given without its conserved first and last residue. The D gene is left open where the match is weak.

v_call	j_call	d_call	cdr3_aa
TRBV7-9	TRBJ1-6	NA	ASRYDQGNSPLH
TRBV5-6	TRBJ1-4	NA	ASSLGPNNEKLF
TRBV7-8	TRBJ2-7	TRBD2	ASSLKTSGTGEQY
TRBV5-1	TRBJ2-1	TRBD2	ASSGNSGGSYNEQF
TRBV7-2	TRBJ1-2	NA	ASSPKKGFGNYGYT
TRBV20-1	TRBJ2-1	NA	SARGPLGEAYNEQF
TRBV29-1	TRBJ2-7	NA	SFRGQSSYEQY
TRBV7-9	TRBJ1-2	TRBD1	ASSSHRDRDGYT
TRBV12-3/TRBV12-4	TRBJ2-1	TRBD1	ASSFLDRGQNEQF
TRBV27	TRBJ2-3	NA	ASNHEGPGDTQY
TRBV4-2	TRBJ2-1	NA	ASVNGADNEQF
TRBV12-3/TRBV12-4	TRBJ2-3	TRBD2	ASSAAGGVDTQY
TRBV7-8	TRBJ2-7	NA	ASSLRTSYEQY
TRBV18	TRBJ2-3	NA	ASSRTDSGISDTQY
TRBV19	TRBJ2-2	TRBD2	ATPGLATGELF
TRBV2	TRBJ2-2	NA	ASRAGADTGELF
TRBV3-1	TRBJ2-3	TRBD2	ASWSGGSTDTQY
TRBV5-4	TRBJ2-1	TRBD1	ASSFQGVRSNEQF
TRBV5-4	TRBJ2-1	TRBD2	ASSIGTSGTGEQF
TRBV6-1	TRBJ1-3	NA	ASSIRQDRSGNTIY
TRBV7-2	TRBJ2-1	TRBD1	ASRGTGSYNEQF
TRBV27	TRBJ1-2	NA	ASSSSTDYGYT
TRBV11-2	TRBJ2-7	NA	ASSVGYGVYEQY
TRBV15	TRBJ2-1	NA	ATRGPEQF
TRBV19	TRBJ2-1	NA	ASSPPGGPSYNEQF
TRBV30	TRBJ2-5	TRBD2	AWSVDGRETQY
TRBV5-6	TRBJ1-6	TRBD1	ASSSGGTGPNSPLH
TRBV6-2/TRBV6-3	TRBJ1-5	NA	ASNLVSNQPQH
TRBV28	TRBJ1-6	NA	ASSLASPSPLH
TRBV7-9	TRBJ1-5	NA	ASSSEFSNQPQH
TRBV6-2/TRBV6-3	TRBJ2-7	TRBD2	ASKVAGAYEQY
TRBV7-2	TRBJ1-5	NA	ASSLEGPFSNQPQH
TRBV27	TRBJ1-3	NA	ASRTTTGKTQLY
TRBV5-1	TRBJ1-1	NA	ASSSRPGMEEAF
TRBV2	TRBJ1-2	NA	ASRGGGYT
TRBV28	TRBJ1-5	TRBD1	ASSFLSGTGLNQPQH
TRBV2	TRBJ2-3	TRBD2	ASSETSASSTDTQY
TRBV7-9	TRBJ2-7	NA	ASSLSSRGTYEQY
TRBV15	TRBJ2-5	NA	ATSRGSVRQRTQY
TRBV27	TRBJ1-5	NA	ASRVRGGNQPQH
TRBV7-9	TRBJ2-3	NA	ASSLGRELGDTQY
TRBV7-8	TRBJ2-1	NA	ASSLAGGGEQF
TRBV7-2	TRBJ2-4	NA	ASSPYSQGAKNIQY
TRBV15	TRBJ2-4	NA	ATSRDGRGAKNIQY
TRBV7-9	TRBJ2-7	NA	ASSLGDIYEQY
TRBV6-6	TRBJ2-1	NA	ASSRERDTYNEQF
TRBV10-3	TRBJ2-1	TRBD2	AISWTSGNYEQF
TRBV7-6	TRBJ1-6	NA	ASSTRDGNNSPLH
TRBV27	TRBJ2-1	NA	ASSLSKGESGSYNEQF
TRBV11-2	TRBJ1-2	NA	ASSHLQGTFTNYGYT
TRBV7-6	TRBJ2-7	TRBD2	ASSLSSGRFSYEQY
TRBV4-1	TRBJ2-1	NA	ASSPRSSVEQF
TRBV2	TRBJ2-5	NA	ASSAGANLYQETQY
TRBV6-6	TRBJ2-2	TRBD2	ASAYGFRGAGELF
TRBV5-1	TRBJ2-3	NA	ASSPGRVIVDTQY